This entry describes one T cell receptor beta chain. Study processing details: Nucleated cell number was recorded as an estimate derived from reference gene primer amplification. Profiling relied on immunoSEQ multiplex PCR, and the TCRdb table lists in-frame clones only, not all of them. For V, J and clone size, that table is used; D and trimming come from the DNA. This table has around 75,000 clones, roughly 91% appearing once. This entry comes from a study of blood T cell repertoires in COVID-19. Study at large: Sample material is recorded as cDNA or gDNA derived from T cells, B-cell-depleted T cells, or PBMCs.

Germline trimming cut 5 bases from V and 1 base from J; bases unmatched to any gene: 9. This CDR3 has 17 amino acids. CDR1 is LNHDA, CDR2 SQIVND, per germline (reference sequence). This TCR came from a human donor in a cohort sampled during active COVID-19. The chain couples TRBV19 to TRBJ2-5, with 11 positions matching TRBD2. The material sequenced was peripheral blood. DNA for the CDR3: TGTGCCAGTAGTCCAAGGCTAGCGGGGGGACCCCAAGAGACCCAGTACTTC. Translating gives CASSPRLAGGPQETQYF. The variable domain in full, with the rest retrieved from reference TRBV19 and TRBJ2-5, is DGGITQSPKYLFRKEGQNVTLSCEQNLNHDAMYWYRQDPGQGLRLIYYSQIVNDFQKGDIAEGYSVSREKKESFPLTVTSAQKNPTAFYLCASSPRLAGGPQETQYFGPGTRLLVL.